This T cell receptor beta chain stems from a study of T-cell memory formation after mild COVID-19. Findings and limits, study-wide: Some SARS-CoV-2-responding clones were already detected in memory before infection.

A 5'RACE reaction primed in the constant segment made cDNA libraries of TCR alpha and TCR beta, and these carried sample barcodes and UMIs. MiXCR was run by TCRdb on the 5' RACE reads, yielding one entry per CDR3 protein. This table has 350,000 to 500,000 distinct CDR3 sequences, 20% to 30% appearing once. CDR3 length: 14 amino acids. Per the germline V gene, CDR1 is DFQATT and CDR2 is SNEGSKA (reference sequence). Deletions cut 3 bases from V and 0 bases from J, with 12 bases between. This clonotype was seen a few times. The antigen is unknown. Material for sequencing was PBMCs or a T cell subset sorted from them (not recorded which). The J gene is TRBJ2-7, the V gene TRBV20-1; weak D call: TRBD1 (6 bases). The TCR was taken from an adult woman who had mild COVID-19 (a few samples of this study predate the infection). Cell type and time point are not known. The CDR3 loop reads CSARDRGGSYEQYF. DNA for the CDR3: TGCAGTGCTAGGGACCGAGGGGGCTCCTACGAGCAGTACTTC.